Many counts were recorded for the clone carrying this TCR beta chain. These data come from a study of naive and memory T cell subsets. In germline, CDR1 is DFQATT, CDR2 SNEGSKA (reference sequence). This CDR3 has 15 residues. V was trimmed by 0 bases and J by 1 base, leaving 12 bases between them. The beta constant-region primer was an equimolar mix of two oligonucleotides covering TRBC1 and TRBC2. TCRdb reanalysed the UMI-ligation and nested PCR reads using MiXCR and keeps one entry per CDR3 protein. The sample records 65,000 to 85,000 distinct CDR3 sequences, over 10% being singletons. The source is a human donor in good health. V usage is TRBV20-1 and J usage is TRBJ1-1; D perhaps matches TRBD1 (6 bases). Sequencing was performed on central memory CD4+ T cells from blood. The CDR3 bases are TGCAGTGCTAGAGATCCCCGAGGGGGGAACACTGAAGCTTTCTTT. Amino acid sequence: CSARDPRGGNTEAFF.